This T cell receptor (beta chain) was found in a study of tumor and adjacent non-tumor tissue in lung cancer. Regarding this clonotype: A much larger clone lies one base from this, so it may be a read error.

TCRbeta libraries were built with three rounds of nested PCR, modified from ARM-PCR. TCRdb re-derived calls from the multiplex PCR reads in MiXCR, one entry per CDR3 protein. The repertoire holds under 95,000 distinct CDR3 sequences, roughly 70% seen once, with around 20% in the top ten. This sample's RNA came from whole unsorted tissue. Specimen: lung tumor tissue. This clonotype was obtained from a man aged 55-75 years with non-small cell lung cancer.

Here the CDR3 DNA reads TGCAGTGCTAGATTAGGGGGCAAGAATCAGCCCCAGCGTTTT. It yields the protein CSARLGGKNQPQRF. V is TRBV20-1 and J is TRBJ1-5; 7 bases align to TRBD1. CDR1 is DFQATT and CDR2 is SNEGSKA in the germline V gene (reference sequence). CDR3 length equals 14 residues.